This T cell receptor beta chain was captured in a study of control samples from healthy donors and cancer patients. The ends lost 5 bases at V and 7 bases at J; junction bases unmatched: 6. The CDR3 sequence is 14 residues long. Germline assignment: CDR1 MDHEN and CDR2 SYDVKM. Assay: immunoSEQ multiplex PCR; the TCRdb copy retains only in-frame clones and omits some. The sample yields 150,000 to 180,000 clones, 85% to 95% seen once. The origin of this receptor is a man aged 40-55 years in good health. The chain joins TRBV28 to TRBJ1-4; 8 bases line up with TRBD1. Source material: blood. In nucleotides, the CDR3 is TGTGCCAGCAGTCGCAGGGGGCGCGGTGAAAAACTGTTTTTT. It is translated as CASSRRGRGEKLFF.